This T cell receptor beta chain was sequenced in a study of T cells in Graves' hyperthyroidism and ophthalmopathy. Study outcomes and limitations: In the blood, most expanded thyroid clonotypes above 0.001 appeared as well.

No ophthalmopathy progression within 18 months constituted stable Graves' hyperthyroidism. Details on this clonotype: What it recognizes is unknown.

Trimming at V came to 6 bases and at J to 7 bases, leaving 15 bases not matched to a gene. The CDR3 totals 16 residues. Per the germline V gene, CDR1 is DFQATT and CDR2 is SNEGSKA (reference sequence). Amplification yielded TCR beta CDR3 regions, with RNA transcripts as the source. In the first-round RT-PCR of the TCR CDR3, the HTBI primer set was used. From the multiplex PCR reads, TCRdb called clonotypes with MiXCR, one entry per CDR3 protein. The sample records about 320,000 distinct CDR3 sequences, 16% being singletons. The chain joins TRBV20-1 to TRBJ2-1, with TRBD1 matching over 10 bases. This TCR came from a man younger than 40 with Graves' hyperthyroidism. Sequenced input: blood. CDR3 sequence: CSATLDRGRRANEQFF. CDR3 DNA: TGCAGTGCGACTCTCGACAGGGGGCGCAGGGCGAATGAGCAGTTCTTC.